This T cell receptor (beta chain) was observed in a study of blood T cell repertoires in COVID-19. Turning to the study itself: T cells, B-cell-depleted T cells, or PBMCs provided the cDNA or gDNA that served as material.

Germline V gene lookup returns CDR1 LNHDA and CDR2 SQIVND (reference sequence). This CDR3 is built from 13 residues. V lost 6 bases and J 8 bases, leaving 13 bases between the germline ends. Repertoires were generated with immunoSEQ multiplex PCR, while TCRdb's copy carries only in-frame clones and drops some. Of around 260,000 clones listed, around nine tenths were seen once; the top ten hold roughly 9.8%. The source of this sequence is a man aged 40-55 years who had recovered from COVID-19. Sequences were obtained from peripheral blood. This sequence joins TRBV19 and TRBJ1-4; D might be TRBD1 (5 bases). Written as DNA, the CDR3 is TGTGCCAGTAGCTACAGGCGGGAGGAAAAACTGTTTTTT. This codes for CASSYRREEKLFF.